The 21 T cell receptor beta chains given below trace back to one sample, sequenced in a study of T cell responses to AZD1222 COVID-19 vaccine. Generated by immunoSEQ multiplex PCR, the TCRdb table keeps only in-frame clones and is missing some. The data hold about 150,000 clones, with approximately 92% observed a single time. This specimen was peripheral blood, taken on day 0 of AZD1222 vaccination. The origin of the receptors is an adult in good health.

This clone occurred once. J is TRBJ2-7 and V is TRBV9; 7 bases are a match to TRBD1. CDR1 SGDLS and CDR2 YYNGEE come from the germline V gene. Unmatched junction bases numbered 3, after V lost 3 bases and J lost 3 bases. The CDR3 is 13 amino acids. CDR3 nucleotide sequence: TGTGCCAGCAGCGGACAGGGTGGCTACGAGCAGTACTTC. Translating it yields CASSGQGGYEQYF.

The rearrangement uses TRBV11-1 and TRBJ1-3; the D gene is possibly TRBD1 (5 bases). This CDR3 has 14 amino acids. Looked up from germline, CDR1 is SGHAT and CDR2 is FQDESV (reference sequence). V shed 5 bases and J shed 4 bases, with 12 bases lying between them. CDR3 amino acids: CASSAGVAGNTIYF. The CDR3, as DNA: TGTGCCAGCAGCGCGGGGGTCGCGGGAAACACCATATATTTT.

Here the CDR3 DNA reads TGTGCCATCAGTGATGCCGGACTGCGCTCCTATTCCAATGAGCAGTTCTTC. It specifies CAISDAGLRSYSNEQFF. The gene calls are TRBV10-3 and TRBJ2-1, with D possibly matching TRBD2 (5 bases). The V end was cut by 3 bases, the J end by 6 bases, with 21 bases between. This CDR3 contains 17 residues. CDR1 ENHRY and CDR2 SYGVKD come from the germline V gene.

The rearrangement joins TRBV7-3 to TRBJ1-6, with unresolved D. V lost 2 bases and J lost 10, with 15 bases in between. This CDR3 is 15 amino acids long. The germline gives CDR1 SGHTA, CDR2 FQGTGA. The CDR3 coding sequence is TGTGCCAGCAGCTTACGGGGTGTGGAGAACTCACCCCTCCACTTT. Its translation is CASSLRGVENSPLHF.

This chain connects TRBV7-3 to TRBJ2-3; TRBD1 matches at 7 bases. The V gene's germline CDR1 is SGHTA and CDR2 FQGTGA. The trim removed 3 bases at V and 2 bases at J, leaving 2 bases unmatched. The CDR3 extends over 14 amino acids. CDR3 loop: CASSFGQDTDTQYF. The DNA of the CDR3 is TGTGCCAGCAGCTTCGGACAGGACACAGATACGCAGTATTTT.

The rearrangement links TRBV25-1 to TRBJ2-3; the match to TRBD1 covers 8 bases. Per the germline V gene, CDR1 is MGHDK and CDR2 is SYGVNS. The V segment lost 3 bases and the J segment 6 bases; nucleotides outside the gene matches: 5. This CDR3 is 14 amino acids long. CDR3 amino acids: CASSEGRGQDTQYF. The CDR3 nucleotides read TGTGCCAGCAGTGAGGGCAGGGGGCAGGATACGCAGTATTTT.

This rearrangement joins TRBV19 to TRBJ2-1, with D perhaps matching TRBD2 (6 bases). Per the germline V gene, CDR1 is LNHDA and CDR2 is SQIVND (reference sequence). This CDR3 is 13 amino acids long. V was clipped by 6 bases and J by 0 bases, with 6 bases between them. The DNA for the CDR3 is TGTGCCAGTAGCGGGAGCTCCTACAATGAGCAGTTCTTC. Translation: CASSGSSYNEQFF.

V usage is TRBV19 and J usage is TRBJ1-2, with D maybe TRBD1 (5 bases). Germline assignment: CDR1 LNHDA and CDR2 SQIVND (reference sequence). This CDR3 is built from 16 residues. Trimming cost V 7 bases and J 5 bases, with 23 bases left between them. This CDR3 is CASTTAQAGTPYGYTF. The CDR3 DNA reads TGTGCCAGTACCACCGCACAGGCTGGGACGCCATATGGCTACACCTTC.

The chain employs TRBV29-1 and TRBJ1-1, with TRBD1 identical over 7 bases. CDR1 and CDR2 from the germline V gene are SQVTM and ANQGSEA. With 7 bases clipped from V and 0 bases from J, the junction kept 8 bases outside the gene matches. The CDR3 totals 14 residues. The CDR3 here is CSGHRGGMNTEAFF. The CDR3 region has the DNA TGCAGCGGGCACAGGGGTGGCATGAACACTGAAGCTTTCTTT. Full variable domain (outside the CDR3, taken from reference TRBV29-1 and TRBJ1-1): SAVISQKPSRDICQRGTSLTIQCQVDSQVTMMFWYRQQPGQSLTLIATANQGSEATYESGFVIDKFPISRPNLTFSTLTVSNMSPEDSSIYLCSGHRGGMNTEAFFGQGTRLTVV.

The sample holds one count of this clone. The chain combines TRBV15 with TRBJ1-1, with a weak D call TRBD1 (5 bases). Germline CDR1 reads LNHNV; CDR2 reads YYDKDF (reference sequence). V lost 2 bases and J 1 base, leaving 20 bases between the germline ends. The CDR3 runs to 18 residues. The CDR3 sequence is CATSRKRGGQGRNTEAFF. The CDR3 DNA sequence: TGTGCCACCAGCAGAAAACGGGGTGGCCAGGGTCGGAACACTGAAGCTTTCTTT.

This sequence joins TRBV4-1 and TRBJ1-1; 8 bases are a match to TRBD1. This CDR3 is 14 amino acids long. Per germline, CDR1 MGHRA and CDR2 YSYEKL. V dropped 1 base and J dropped 9; count of bases not matched to a gene: 7. The CDR3 bases are TGCGCCAGCAGCCAAGTGGGCGACAGGGGAAAAGCTTTCTTT. The encoded protein is CASSQVGDRGKAFF.

The chain is built from TRBV29-1 and TRBJ1-1; D remains ambiguous. The V end lost 0 bases, the J end lost 2 bases, and 7 bases lay between the germline ends. The V gene's germline CDR1 is SQVTM and CDR2 ANQGSEA. CDR3 length: 13 residues. Here the CDR3 DNA reads TGCAGCGTTGAAGAGTGGCCCAACACTGAAGCTTTCTTT. It yields the protein CSVEEWPNTEAFF.

The chain carries TRBV5-1 and TRBJ1-3; perhaps TRBD1 as D (5 bases). Germline lookup yields CDR1 SGHRS and CDR2 YFSETQ. CDR3 length equals 15 residues. V lost 4 bases and J 0 bases, leaving 11 bases between the germline ends. The CDR3, as DNA: TGCGCCAGCAGCCGGGACGGATTCTCTGGAAACACCATATATTTT. Its protein is CASSRDGFSGNTIYF.

V is TRBV6-5 and J is TRBJ1-3, with 7 bases aligning to TRBD1. The CDR3 has 14 amino acids. Trimming at V came to 5 bases and at J to 0 bases, leaving 1 base not matched to a gene. Germline assignment: CDR1 MNHEY and CDR2 SVGAGI. The CDR3 spells CASSTGDSGNTIYF. The CDR3 DNA reads TGTGCCAGCAGTACAGGGGACTCTGGAAACACCATATATTTT.

The genes are TRBV18 and TRBJ2-7; 10 bases are a match to TRBD1. Germline-derived CDR1 and CDR2 are KGHSH and LQKENI. The CDR3 contains 14 residues. Losses at the gene ends were 2 bases for V and 3 bases for J; bases not matched to a gene: 1. The CDR3 here is CASSPGTGVYEQYF. DNA of the CDR3: TGTGCCAGCTCACCAGGGACAGGGGTCTACGAGCAGTACTTC.

This clone was seen only once. The chain links TRBV29-1 to TRBJ2-5; a possible D gene is TRBD2 (5 bases). Germline-derived CDR1 and CDR2 are SQVTM and ANQGSEA. The CDR3 runs to 14 residues. Trimming pared 7 bases from V and 5 bases from J, leaving 20 bases between. The CDR3 loop is CSALSFPRGETQYF. The CDR3 DNA follows: TGCAGCGCCCTCAGTTTTCCCAGAGGGGAGACCCAGTACTTC.

The chain carries TRBV3-1 (or the pseudogene TRBV3-2) and TRBJ2-2; 7 nucleotides match TRBD2. Looked up from germline, CDR1 is LGHDT and CDR2 is YNNKEL (reference sequence). V lost 0 bases to trimming and J lost 2 bases; unmatched junction nucleotides: 6. This CDR3 region has 17 residues. For the CDR3, the DNA is TGTGCCAGCAGCCAAGAGAGGGCGGGGGATAACACCGGGGAGCTGTTTTTT. It encodes CASSQERAGDNTGELFF.

The V gene is TRBV4-1, the J gene TRBJ1-4, with 7 bases that match TRBD1. CDR3 length: 16 amino acids. Germline CDR1 reads MGHRA; CDR2 reads YSYEKL. The junction had 13 bases not matched to a gene; V was cut back by 4 bases and J by 8 bases. The CDR3 loop is CASSRQTNRGGEKLFF. The CDR3 region has the DNA TGCGCCAGCAGCCGACAAACGAACAGGGGTGGGGAAAAACTGTTTTTT.

The V and J genes are TRBV11-2 and TRBJ2-2; D might be TRBD1 (6 bases). The CDR3 spans 14 residues. The germline V and J ends were trimmed by 5 bases and 4 bases, with 11 bases remaining between them. Germline V gene data show CDR1 as SGHAT and CDR2 as FQNNGV. DNA for the CDR3: TGTGCCAGCAGCGTAGGCAGGGGCACCGGGGAGCTGTTTTTT. Translated, it gives CASSVGRGTGELFF.

The rearrangement uses TRBV24-1 and TRBJ2-5; TRBD1 agrees at 8 bases. After removal of 2 bases from V and 5 bases from J, the junction contained 9 bases not matched to a gene. Per the germline V gene, CDR1 is KGHDR and CDR2 is SFDVKD. The CDR3 is made up of 16 amino acids. CDR3 protein: CATSDSGTGGGETQYF. The CDR3 nucleotides read TGTGCCACCAGTGATTCGGGGACAGGTGGGGGGGAGACCCAGTACTTC.

This rearrangement joins TRBV30 to TRBJ1-6; 8 bases map to TRBD1. The CDR3 runs 16 residues. The germline CDR1 and CDR2 sequences are GTSNPN and SVGIG (reference sequence). J was trimmed by 7 bases and V by 0 bases; bases with no gene match: 8. CDR3 bases: TGTGCCTGGAGTGTCATCGGACAGGGCTTGAATTCACCCCTCCACTTT. Its protein is CAWSVIGQGLNSPLHF.